Listed here are 9 T cell receptor beta chains from one sample, sequenced in a study of T cell repertoires in cytomegalovirus infection. Their cognate antigens are unknown. TCRdb analysed the reads with MiXCR anew, one entry per CDR3 protein. The table lists about 920,000 distinct CDR3 sequences, about 33% of them singletons. Sequenced here: cultured CD8+ T cells from PBMCs, sampled from culture after CMV antigen stimulation. The receptor set was obtained from a human donor in good health (CMV status not recorded). Some clones in this sample may be carry-over from other donors' samples.

The rearrangement joins TRBV5-4 to TRBJ1-6; the D gene is possibly TRBD1 (6 bases). This CDR3 region has 14 residues. The ends were cut back, 4 bases at V and 8 bases at J, with 13 bases in the middle. CDR1 and CDR2 from the germline V gene are SGHNT and YYREEE (reference sequence). CDR3: CASSADSLDSPLHF. The CDR3 DNA is TGTGCCAGCAGCGCGGACAGTCTTGATTCACCCCTCCACTTT. Looking up the rest from reference TRBV5-4 and TRBJ1-6 gives the full variable domain: ETGVTQSPTHLIKTRGQQVTLRCSSQSGHNTVSWYQQALGQGPQFIFQYYREEENGRGNFPPRFSGLQFPNYSSELNVNALELDDSALYLCASSADSLDSPLHFGNGTRLTVT.

This rearrangement joins TRBV6-6 to TRBJ1-2; 10 nucleotides align to TRBD1. This CDR3 spans 13 amino acids. The V gene end was trimmed by 6 bases and the J gene end by 5 bases; junction bases not matched to a gene: 3. Germline CDR1 and CDR2: MNHNY and SVGAGI (reference sequence). The CDR3, as DNA: TGTGCCAGCAGGTCGGGACAGGGGTATGGCTACACCTTC. It codes for CASRSGQGYGYTF.

V and J are TRBV6-5 and TRBJ1-1; D not resolved. This CDR3 spans 14 amino acids. Germline V gene sequence: CDR1 MNHEY, CDR2 SVGAGI. V was pared by 0 bases and J by 0 bases, with 5 bases between. The CDR3 DNA is TGTGCCAGCAGTTACTCGGAGGTGAACACTGAAGCTTTCTTT. It encodes CASSYSEVNTEAFF.

This clonotype was picked up a small number of times. The rearrangement links TRBV9 to TRBJ2-2; TRBD1 or TRBD2 may be the D gene (6 bases each). Germline V gene sequence: CDR1 SGDLS, CDR2 YYNGEE. There are 16 residues in the CDR3. V dropped 0 bases and J dropped 3 bases, with 12 bases sitting between them. This CDR3 reads CASSVVPGADTGELFF. In DNA, the CDR3 is TGTGCCAGCAGCGTAGTTCCGGGGGCGGACACCGGGGAGCTGTTTTTT.

This clonotype was observed a few times. The chain carries TRBV10-3 and TRBJ2-7; D possibly corresponds to TRBD2 (5 bases). Trimming left V 4 bases short and J 6 bases short, with 10 bases between. The CDR3 runs to 12 residues. CDR1 and CDR2 from the germline V gene are ENHRY and SYGVKD. In nucleotides, the CDR3 is TGTGCCATCAGTGGGCTAGAGGGCGAGCAGTACGTC. The encoded protein is CAISGLEGEQYV.

This clonotype was observed a handful of times. The rearrangement links TRBV19 to TRBJ2-7, with D possibly matching TRBD2 (6 bases). Germline V gene lookup returns CDR1 LNHDA and CDR2 SQIVND (reference sequence). Trimming shortened V by 1 base and J by 2 bases, and 15 bases separated the two germline ends. The CDR3 contains 16 residues. The CDR3 region is CASSIGLRGLPYEQYV. Here the CDR3 DNA reads TGTGCCAGTAGTATAGGGTTAAGGGGACTCCCCTACGAGCAGTACGTC.

The chain recombines TRBV19 with TRBJ2-1; D is unclear. This CDR3 has 15 amino acids. Trimming removed 1 base at V and 2 bases at J, with 9 bases between. CDR1 LNHDA and CDR2 SQIVND come from the germline V gene (reference sequence). Here the CDR3 reads CASSIGTPTYNEQFF. Written as DNA, the CDR3 is TGTGCCAGTAGTATAGGCACTCCTACCTACAATGAGCAGTTCTTC.

The chain recombines TRBV10-3 with TRBJ1-6; D call uncertain. Trimming removed 2 bases from V and 8 bases from J, with 10 bases in between. This CDR3 has 14 residues. Germline V gives CDR1 ENHRY, CDR2 SYGVKD. The CDR3 is CAISEGLQDSPLHF. In DNA form, the CDR3 reads TGTGCCATCAGTGAGGGCCTTCAGGATTCACCCCTCCACTTT.

V usage is TRBV12-5 and J usage is TRBJ1-2; a weak D match, TRBD1 (5 bases). Germline V lookup: CDR1 LGHNT, CDR2 FRNRAP. The V gene lost 6 bases and the J gene lost 8 bases, with 16 bases spanning the gap. This CDR3 is 13 amino acids long. CDR3 protein: CASGNGHLLGYTF. The CDR3, as DNA: TGTGCTAGTGGAAACGGACACCTCCTCGGCTACACCTTC.